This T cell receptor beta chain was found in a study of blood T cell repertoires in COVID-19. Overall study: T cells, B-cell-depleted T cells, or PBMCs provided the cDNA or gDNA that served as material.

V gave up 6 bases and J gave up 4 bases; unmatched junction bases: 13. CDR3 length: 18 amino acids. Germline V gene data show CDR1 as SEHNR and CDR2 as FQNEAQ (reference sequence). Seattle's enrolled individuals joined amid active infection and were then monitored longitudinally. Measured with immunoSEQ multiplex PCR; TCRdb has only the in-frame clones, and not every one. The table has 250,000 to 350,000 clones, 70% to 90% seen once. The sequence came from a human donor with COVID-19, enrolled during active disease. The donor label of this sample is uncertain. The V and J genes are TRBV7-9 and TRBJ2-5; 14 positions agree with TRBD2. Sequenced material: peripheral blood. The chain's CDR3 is CASSSSAPGTSGRETQYF. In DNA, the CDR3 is TGTGCCAGCAGTTCGAGCGCTCCCGGGACTAGCGGGAGAGAGACCCAGTACTTC.